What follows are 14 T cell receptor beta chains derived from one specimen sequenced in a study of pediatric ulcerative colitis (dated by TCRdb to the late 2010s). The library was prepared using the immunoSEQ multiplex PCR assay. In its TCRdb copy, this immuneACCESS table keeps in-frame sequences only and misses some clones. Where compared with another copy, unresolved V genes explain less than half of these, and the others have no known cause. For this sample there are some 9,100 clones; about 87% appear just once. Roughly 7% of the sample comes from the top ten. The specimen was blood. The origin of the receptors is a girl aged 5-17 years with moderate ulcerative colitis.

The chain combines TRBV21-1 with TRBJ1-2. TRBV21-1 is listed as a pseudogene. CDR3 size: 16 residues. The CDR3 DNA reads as TGTGCCAGCAGCTCCCAAACCTCCGGGTTAAACTATGGCTACACCTTC. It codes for CASSSQTSGLNYGYTF.

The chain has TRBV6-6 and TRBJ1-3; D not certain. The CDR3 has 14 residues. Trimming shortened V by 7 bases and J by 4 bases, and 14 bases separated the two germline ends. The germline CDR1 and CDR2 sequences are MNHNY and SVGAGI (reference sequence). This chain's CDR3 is CASTTERLGNTIYF. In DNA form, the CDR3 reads TGTGCCAGCACCACAGAAAGACTGGGAAACACCATATATTTT.

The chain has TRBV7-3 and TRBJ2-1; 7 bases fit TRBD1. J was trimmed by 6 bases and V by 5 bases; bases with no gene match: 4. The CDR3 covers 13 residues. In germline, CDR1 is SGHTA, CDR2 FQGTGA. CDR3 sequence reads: CASSQQGRNEQFF. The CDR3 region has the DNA TGTGCCAGCAGCCAACAGGGGCGCAATGAGCAGTTCTTC. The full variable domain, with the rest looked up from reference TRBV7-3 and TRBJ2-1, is GAGVSQTPSNKVTEKGKYVELRCDPISGHTALYWYRQSLGQGPEFLIYFQGTGAADDSGLPNDRFFAVRPEGSVSTLKIQRTERGDSAVYLCASSQQGRNEQFFGPGTRLTVL.

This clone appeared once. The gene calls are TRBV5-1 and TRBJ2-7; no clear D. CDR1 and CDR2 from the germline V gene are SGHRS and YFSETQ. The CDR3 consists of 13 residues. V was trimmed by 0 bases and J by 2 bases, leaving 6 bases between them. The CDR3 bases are TGCGCCAGCAGCTTGGACAGTGCCTACGAGCAGTACTTC. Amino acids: CASSLDSAYEQYF.

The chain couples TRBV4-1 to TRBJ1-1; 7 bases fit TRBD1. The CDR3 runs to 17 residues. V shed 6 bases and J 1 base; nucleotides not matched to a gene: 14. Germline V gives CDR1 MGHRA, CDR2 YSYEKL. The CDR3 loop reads CASRSPGQTLGNTEAFF. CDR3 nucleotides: TGCGCCAGCAGGAGTCCGGGACAGACTTTGGGGAACACTGAAGCTTTCTTT.

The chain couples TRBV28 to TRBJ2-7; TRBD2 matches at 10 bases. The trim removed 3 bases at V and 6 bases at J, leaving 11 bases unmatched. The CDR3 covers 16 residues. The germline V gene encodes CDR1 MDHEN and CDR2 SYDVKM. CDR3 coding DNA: TGTGCCAGCAGTTTGAGGCGTAGCGGGGGGTATGGCGAGCAGTACTTC. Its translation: CASSLRRSGGYGEQYF.

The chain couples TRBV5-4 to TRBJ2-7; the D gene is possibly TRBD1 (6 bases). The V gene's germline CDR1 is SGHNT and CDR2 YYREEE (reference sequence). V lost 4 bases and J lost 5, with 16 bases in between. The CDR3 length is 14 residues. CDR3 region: CASSEDRLGHEQYF. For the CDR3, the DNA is TGTGCCAGCAGCGAAGACAGGTTAGGACACGAGCAGTACTTC.

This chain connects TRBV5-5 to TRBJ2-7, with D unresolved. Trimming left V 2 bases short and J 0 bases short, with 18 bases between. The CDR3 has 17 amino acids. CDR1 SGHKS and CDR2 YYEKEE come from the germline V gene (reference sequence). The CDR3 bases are TGTGCCAGCAGCTTTTTGATTTTGTCTGCAGACTCCTACGAGCAGTACTTC. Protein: CASSFLILSADSYEQYF.

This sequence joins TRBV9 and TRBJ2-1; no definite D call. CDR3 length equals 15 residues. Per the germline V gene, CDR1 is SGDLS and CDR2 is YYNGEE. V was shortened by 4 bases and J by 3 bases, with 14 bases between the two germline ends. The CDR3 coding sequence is TGTGCCAGCAGCCGCCAGTGGCAGAACTACAATGAGCAGTTCTTC. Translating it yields CASSRQWQNYNEQFF.

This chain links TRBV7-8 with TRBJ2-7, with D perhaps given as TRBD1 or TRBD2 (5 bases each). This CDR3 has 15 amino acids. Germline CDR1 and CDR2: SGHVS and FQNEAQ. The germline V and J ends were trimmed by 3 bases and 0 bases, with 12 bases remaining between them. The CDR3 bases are TGTGCCAGCAGCTTTCGGGGACGGGGCTCCTACGAGCAGTACTTC. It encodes CASSFRGRGSYEQYF.

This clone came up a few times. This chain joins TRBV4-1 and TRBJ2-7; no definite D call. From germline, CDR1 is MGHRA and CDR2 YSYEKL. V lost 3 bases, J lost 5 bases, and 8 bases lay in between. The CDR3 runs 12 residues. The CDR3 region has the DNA TGCGCCAGCAGCCAGATGTGGGACGAGCAGTACTTC. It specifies CASSQMWDEQYF.

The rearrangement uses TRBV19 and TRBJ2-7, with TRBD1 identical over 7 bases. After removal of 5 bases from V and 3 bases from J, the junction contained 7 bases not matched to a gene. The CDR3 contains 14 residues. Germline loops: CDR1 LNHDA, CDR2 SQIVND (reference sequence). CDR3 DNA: TGTGCCAGTAGTCGACAGGGTGTTTACTACGAGCAGTACTTC. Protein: CASSRQGVYYEQYF.

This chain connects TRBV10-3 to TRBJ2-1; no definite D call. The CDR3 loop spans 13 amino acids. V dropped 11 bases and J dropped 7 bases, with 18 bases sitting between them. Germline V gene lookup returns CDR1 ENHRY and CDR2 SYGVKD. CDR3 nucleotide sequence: TGTGCCGCTGGAGAAACCCTAGGGAATGAGCAGTTCTTC. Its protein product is CAAGETLGNEQFF.

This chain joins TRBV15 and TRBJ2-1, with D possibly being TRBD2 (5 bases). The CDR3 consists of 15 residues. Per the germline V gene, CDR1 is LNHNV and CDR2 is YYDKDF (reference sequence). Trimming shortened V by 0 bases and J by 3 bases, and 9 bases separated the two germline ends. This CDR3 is CATSRETNNYNEQFF. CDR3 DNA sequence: TGTGCCACCAGCAGAGAGACTAACAACTACAATGAGCAGTTCTTC.